This entry features one T cell receptor beta chain sequence. The antigen is not known. A multiplex PCR was run with 60 Vbeta primers and 13 Jbeta primers. Sequencing used immunoSEQ multiplex PCR; TCRdb keeps in-frame clones, though not all of them. This sample yields about 190,000 clones, of which about 13% are seen a single time; 7.8% belongs to the top ten. This sample is part of a study of cytomegalovirus exposure and HLA in healthy donors. Germline CDR1 is SGHNT and CDR2 is YYREEE (reference sequence). The V end lost 0 bases, the J end lost 3 bases, and 6 bases lay between the germline ends. The CDR3 contains 13 residues. Notes on the study in general: By a later analysis, the bulk of CMV-associated TCR beta chains appeared HLA-restricted.

J is TRBJ1-2 and V is TRBV5-4; TRBD1 is a possible D gene (5 bases). Sequences were obtained from PBMCs. The receptor's source is a man in his fifties in good health and CMV-seropositive. The CDR3 DNA reads TGTGCCAGCAGCTTGGCCAGGGACTATGGCTACACCTTC. This gives the protein CASSLARDYGYTF.